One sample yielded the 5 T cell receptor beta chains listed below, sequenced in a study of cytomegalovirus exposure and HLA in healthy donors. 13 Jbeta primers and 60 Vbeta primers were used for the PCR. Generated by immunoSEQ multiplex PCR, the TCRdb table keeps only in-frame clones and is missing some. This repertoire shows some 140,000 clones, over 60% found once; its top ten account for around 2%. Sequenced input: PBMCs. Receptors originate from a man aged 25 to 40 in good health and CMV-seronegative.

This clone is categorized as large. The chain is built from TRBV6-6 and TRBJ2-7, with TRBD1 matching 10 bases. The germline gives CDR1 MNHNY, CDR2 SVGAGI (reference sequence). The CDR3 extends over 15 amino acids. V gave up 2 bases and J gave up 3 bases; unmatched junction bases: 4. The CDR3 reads CASSYQGQGLYEQYF. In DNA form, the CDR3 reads TGTGCCAGCAGTTACCAGGGACAGGGGCTCTACGAGCAGTACTTC.

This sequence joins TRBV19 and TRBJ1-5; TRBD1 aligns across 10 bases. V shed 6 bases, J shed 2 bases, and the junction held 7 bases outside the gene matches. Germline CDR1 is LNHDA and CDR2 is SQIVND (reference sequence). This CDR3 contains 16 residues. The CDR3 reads CASSPTGGAGNQPQHF. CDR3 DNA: TGTGCCAGTAGCCCGACAGGGGGCGCGGGCAATCAGCCCCAGCATTTT.

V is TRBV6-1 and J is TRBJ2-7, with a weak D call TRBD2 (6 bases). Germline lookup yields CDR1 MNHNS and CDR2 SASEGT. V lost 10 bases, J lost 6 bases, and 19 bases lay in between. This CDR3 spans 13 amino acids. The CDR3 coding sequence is TGTGCCACCGAGGTTATGCGGGGCTCCGAGCAGTACTTC. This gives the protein CATEVMRGSEQYF.

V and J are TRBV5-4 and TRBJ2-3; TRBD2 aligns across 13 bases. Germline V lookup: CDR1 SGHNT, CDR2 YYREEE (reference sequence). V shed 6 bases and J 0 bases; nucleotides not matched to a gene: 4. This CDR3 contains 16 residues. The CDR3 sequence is CASTRTSGSSTDTQYF. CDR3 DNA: TGTGCCAGCACCAGGACTAGCGGGAGTAGCACAGATACGCAGTATTTT.

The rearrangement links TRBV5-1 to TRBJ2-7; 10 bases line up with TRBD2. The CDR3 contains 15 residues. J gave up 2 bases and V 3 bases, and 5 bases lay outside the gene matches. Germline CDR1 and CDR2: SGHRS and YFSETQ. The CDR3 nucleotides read TGCGCCAGCAGCTCCGGGACTAGCGCAACCTACGAGCAGTACTTC. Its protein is CASSSGTSATYEQYF.